Shown below are 15 T cell receptor beta chains from a single sample sequenced in a study of blood T cell repertoires in COVID-19. Clones were sequenced by immunoSEQ multiplex PCR, and TCRdb holds only the in-frame ones, with some missing. The sample lists about 100,000 clones, roughly 91% seen once, with 5.5% to 8% in the top ten. The sequencing input was peripheral blood. Receptors were obtained from a young man with COVID-19, enrolled during active disease.

The chain combines TRBV6-6 with TRBJ2-7, with D unresolved. CDR1 and CDR2 from the germline V gene are MNHNY and SVGAGI (reference sequence). Trimming left V 6 bases short and J 4 bases short, with 10 bases between. This CDR3 contains 12 residues. The CDR3 sequence is CASSTWAYEQYF. The CDR3 bases are TGTGCCAGCAGCACGTGGGCTTACGAGCAGTACTTC.

This chain uses TRBV28 with TRBJ2-5, with TRBD2 as a possible D gene (6 bases). CDR3 size: 14 residues. V lost 6 bases to trimming and J lost 2 bases, with 13 bases between them. Germline CDR1 and CDR2: MDHEN and SYDVKM. CDR3 in DNA: TGTGCCAGCAGACCGCCCGGGAGACAAGAGACCCAGTACTTC. Its translation: CASRPPGRQETQYF.

The chain has TRBV6-6 and TRBJ2-1, with TRBD2 identical over 11 bases. Germline CDR1 is MNHNY and CDR2 is SVGAGI (reference sequence). The CDR3 is 15 residues long. V dropped 6 bases and J dropped 15; count of bases not matched to a gene: 16. Written as DNA, the CDR3 is TGTGCCAGCAGCTCTACTAGCGGGAGTCTGGGCTGGTGGTTCTTC. This codes for CASSSTSGSLGWWFF.

This chain uses TRBV27 with TRBJ1-5; a possible D gene is TRBD1 (6 bases). V lost 10 bases, J lost 1 base, and 14 bases lay in between. Germline V CDR1 and CDR2: MNHEY, SMNVEV (reference sequence). The CDR3 length is 14 residues. CDR3 protein: CATRGAGSNQPQHF. The CDR3 nucleotides are TGTGCCACCCGGGGGGCAGGGAGCAATCAGCCCCAGCATTTT.

V gene TRBV6-5 combines with J gene TRBJ2-7, with TRBD1 matching 7 bases. The CDR3 is made up of 16 amino acids. V was clipped by 0 bases and J by 0 bases; unmatched bases: 5. Germline V gene data show CDR1 as MNHEY and CDR2 as SVGAGI. The CDR3 DNA follows: TGTGCCAGCAGTTACTCTCCGGGACAGAGCTCCTACGAGCAGTACTTC. Amino acids: CASSYSPGQSSYEQYF.

This clone was counted a single time. The chain carries TRBV4-3 and TRBJ1-2; D gene uncertain. Germline CDR1 LGHNA, CDR2 YSLEER. The CDR3 has 16 amino acids. V shed 0 bases and J shed 2 bases, with 13 bases lying between them. DNA for the CDR3: TGCGCCAGCAGCCAAGATCCAGCGGGGTCGAACTATGGCTACACCTTC. This sequence encodes CASSQDPAGSNYGYTF.

The DNA of the CDR3 is TGTGCCAGCAGCGTCGGACAGGGTGTCGCCGGGGAGCTGTTTTTT. Translated, it gives CASSVGQGVAGELFF. J is TRBJ2-2 and V is TRBV9, with 8 bases lining up with TRBD1. The CDR3 loop spans 15 amino acids. Losses at the gene ends were 2 bases for V and 6 bases for J; bases not matched to a gene: 6. The germline gives CDR1 SGDLS, CDR2 YYNGEE.

This sequence joins TRBV19 and TRBJ2-7; a possible D gene is TRBD1 (5 bases). Germline V gives CDR1 LNHDA, CDR2 SQIVND (reference sequence). The V end was cut by 3 bases, the J end by 0 bases, with 12 bases between. CDR3 length: 15 amino acids. This CDR3 reads CASSITRASSYEQYF. The CDR3 DNA reads as TGTGCCAGTAGTATTACCAGGGCATCCTCCTACGAGCAGTACTTC.

The V gene is TRBV19, the J gene TRBJ2-7; TRBD1 matches 8 bases. Germline trimming cut 5 bases from V and 5 bases from J; bases unmatched to any gene: 5. The CDR3 sequence is 13 residues long. The germline V gene has CDR1 LNHDA and CDR2 SQIVND (reference sequence). The CDR3 coding sequence is TGTGCCAGTAGTTCCCGGACAGGGAACGAGCAGTACTTC. The encoded protein is CASSSRTGNEQYF. Looking up the rest from reference TRBV19 and TRBJ2-7 gives the full variable domain: DGGITQSPKYLFRKEGQNVTLSCEQNLNHDAMYWYRQDPGQGLRLIYYSQIVNDFQKGDIAEGYSVSREKKESFPLTVTSAQKNPTAFYLCASSSRTGNEQYFGPGTRLTVT.

The V call is TRBV4-1, the J call TRBJ1-1, with D tentatively TRBD1 (6 bases). The CDR3 covers 14 residues. V gave up 5 bases and J gave up 4 bases, with 14 bases separating them. Germline CDR1 MGHRA, CDR2 YSYEKL. The CDR3 here is CASSKRQDSTEAFF. The CDR3 region has the DNA TGCGCCAGCAGCAAACGACAGGACAGCACTGAAGCTTTCTTT.

The V and J genes are TRBV18 and TRBJ2-7; TRBD2 is a possible D gene (6 bases). The ends were cut back, 2 bases at V and 7 bases at J, with 18 bases in the middle. The CDR3 covers 15 residues. Looked up from germline, CDR1 is KGHSH and CDR2 is LQKENI. The CDR3 loop reads CASSPTGTPEGEQYF. CDR3 DNA: TGTGCCAGCTCACCAACCGGCACCCCGGAGGGGGAGCAGTACTTC.

This clone came up once. This sequence joins TRBV6-5 and TRBJ2-1, with 12 bases fitting TRBD2. The trim removed 5 bases at V and 7 bases at J, leaving 6 bases unmatched. Germline CDR1 is MNHEY and CDR2 is SVGAGI. The CDR3 extends over 15 amino acids. The CDR3 loop reads CASSPWTSGINEQFF. CDR3 DNA sequence: TGTGCCAGCAGTCCGTGGACTAGCGGGATTAATGAGCAGTTCTTC.

V is TRBV6-2 or TRBV6-3 and J is TRBJ2-3; TRBD2 is a possible D gene (5 bases). CDR3 length: 15 amino acids. Per the germline V gene, CDR1 is MNHEY and CDR2 is SVGEGT. The V and J ends lost 0 bases and 4 bases respectively, with 11 bases between them. The CDR3 region has the DNA TGTGCCAGCAGTTACTCCGGGATAGGGCCAGATACGCAGTATTTT. It encodes CASSYSGIGPDTQYF.

The genes are TRBV28 and TRBJ1-1; weak D call: TRBD1 (6 bases). The CDR3 sequence is 14 residues long. Trimming removed 5 bases from V and 7 bases from J, with 17 bases in between. From germline, CDR1 is MDHEN and CDR2 SYDVKM. In DNA, the CDR3 is TGTGCCAGCAGTCCCTATGGGACATCCCTTGAAGCTTTCTTT. Its translation is CASSPYGTSLEAFF. Using reference TRBV28 and TRBJ1-1 for the parts outside the CDR3, the full variable domain is DVKVTQSSRYLVKRTGEKVFLECVQDMDHENMFWYRQDPGLGLRLIYFSYDVKMKEKGDIPEGYSVSREKKERFSLILESASTNQTSMYLCASSPYGTSLEAFFGQGTRLTVV.

This chain connects TRBV6-4 to TRBJ2-2; 7 nucleotides match TRBD2. With 8 bases clipped from V and 1 base from J, the junction kept 4 bases outside the gene matches. CDR3 length: 14 residues. Germline CDR1 and CDR2: MRHNA and SNTAGT. Here the CDR3 reads CASSREGNTGELFF. The CDR3 coding sequence is TGTGCCAGCTCAAGGGAGGGGAACACCGGGGAGCTGTTTTTT.